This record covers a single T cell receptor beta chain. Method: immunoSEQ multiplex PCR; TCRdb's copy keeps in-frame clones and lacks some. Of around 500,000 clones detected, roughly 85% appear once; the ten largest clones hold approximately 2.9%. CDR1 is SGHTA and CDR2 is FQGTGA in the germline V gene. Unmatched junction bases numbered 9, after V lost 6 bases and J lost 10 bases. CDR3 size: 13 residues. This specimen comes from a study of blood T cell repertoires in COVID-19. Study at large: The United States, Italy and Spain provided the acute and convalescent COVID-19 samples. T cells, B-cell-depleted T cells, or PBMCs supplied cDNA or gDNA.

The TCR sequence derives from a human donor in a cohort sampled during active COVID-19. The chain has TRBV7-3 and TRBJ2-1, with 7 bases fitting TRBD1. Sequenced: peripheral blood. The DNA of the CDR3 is TGTGCCAGCAGGTACTATGAAGGGGGCGAGCAGTTCTTC. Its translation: CASRYYEGGEQFF.